The T cell receptor (beta chain) under discussion was sequenced for a study of T-cell memory formation after mild COVID-19. Study-level information: Largely, TCR clusters stayed within a single donor.

In germline, CDR1 is MNHEY, CDR2 SVGEGT. This CDR3 is 14 amino acids long. V shed 7 bases and J shed 1 base, with 12 bases lying between them. TCRdb analysed the 5' RACE reads with MiXCR anew, one entry per CDR3 protein. The table shows hundreds of thousands of distinct CDR3 sequences, with about a sixth occurring only once. Study-level findings and limits: Clones contracting over day 15 to 85 were CD4/CD8 balanced, with later expanders leaning CD4+. Memory sampled before infection contained some responding clones, suggesting cross-reactive memory joined. Researchers report contracting CD4+ clones mostly in CM and EM, with CD8+ clones in EMRA.

As concerns this clonotype: Its target is not known.

Sequencing was done on a sample of PBMCs or a T cell subset sorted from them (not recorded which). The rearrangement links TRBV6-2 or TRBV6-3 to TRBJ2-3, with D perhaps matching TRBD2 (6 bases). The sequence derives from a man younger than 30 who had mild COVID-19 (a few samples of this study predate the infection). Cell type and time point are not known. CDR3 loop: CASIPASGTDTQYF. DNA for the CDR3: TGTGCCAGCATTCCGGCTAGCGGCACAGATACGCAGTATTTT.